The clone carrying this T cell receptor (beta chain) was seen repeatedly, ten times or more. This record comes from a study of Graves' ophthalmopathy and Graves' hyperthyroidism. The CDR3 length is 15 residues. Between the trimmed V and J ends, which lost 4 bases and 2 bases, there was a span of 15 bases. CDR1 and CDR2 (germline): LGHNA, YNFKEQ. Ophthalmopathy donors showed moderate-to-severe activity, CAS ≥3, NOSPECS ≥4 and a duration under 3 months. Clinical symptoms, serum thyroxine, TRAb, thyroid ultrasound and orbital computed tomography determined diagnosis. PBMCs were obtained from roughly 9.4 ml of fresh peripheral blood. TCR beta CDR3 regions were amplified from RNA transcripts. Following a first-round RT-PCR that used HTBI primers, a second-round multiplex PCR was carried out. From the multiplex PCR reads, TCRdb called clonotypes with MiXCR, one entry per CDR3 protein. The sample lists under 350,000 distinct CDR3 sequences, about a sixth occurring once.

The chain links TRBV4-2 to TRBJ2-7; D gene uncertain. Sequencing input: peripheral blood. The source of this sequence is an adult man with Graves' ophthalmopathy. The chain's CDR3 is CASSPNAASTYEQYF. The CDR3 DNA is TGTGCCAGCAGCCCAAACGCGGCATCTACCTACGAGCAGTACTTC.